This TCR beta chain was captured by sequencing in a study of shared T cell receptors in the human thymus listed by TCRdb under 2021. Background on the whole study: The study investigated the way shared, self-reactive T-cell receptor alpha chains are produced in the human thymus.

The library came from the immunoSEQ multiplex PCR assay. TCRdb provides this immuneACCESS table in a form limited to in-frame rearrangements. Some clones are lacking; in checked studies, under half of them reflect an unresolved V gene, and why the rest are absent is not known. This sample gives about 660,000 clones in total; around nine tenths of them show up just once. The ten largest account for about 0.01% of the sample. The CDR3 has 14 amino acids, counting the end cysteine and phenylalanine. The only DNA kept is the CDR3, 42 bases in frame from the first base. Reading the germline V gene gives CDR1 SGHRS and CDR2 YFSETQ. The junction shows trimming of 0 bases on V and 3 bases on J, and the gene matches do not reach 1 base of it. Worth noting for this clone: No antigen is known for it. One base away there is no much larger clone; base qualities are not given. Other DNA sequences in this specimen translate into the identical CDR3.

The sample was also linked to a second study, of human thymus T cells. As noted in the second study: Immunologically healthy infants undergoing open corrective cardiac surgery for congenital heart defects in Finland were used as donors. Thymus tissue was collected as surgical resects that were removed during corrective cardiac surgery. Both the thymic and the peripheral blood repertoires appeared to show biased V and J gene segment usage. The related research found that thymic TCR repertoires overlapped highly between unrelated individuals. TCR alpha and beta repertoires from roughly 8 infant thymus samples and a few related peripheral blood samples were characterized in the study. Donor ages ranging from roughly 6 to 250 days were recorded, and over 5 male and two female infants were included in the cohort. Thymocytes were mechanically released from the tissue and were stored as pellets of about 9.5-31 million cells at -70 degrees C. Genomic DNA was extracted from frozen cell pellets with a QIAsymphony instrument. The immunoSEQ multiplex PCR assay was used to amplify the TCRB and TCRAD loci from a standardized quantity of quality-controlled genomic DNA. The V(D)J region was spanned by amplicons of a length sufficient to cover the CDR3 and to identify V and J genes. Through the commercial immunoSEQ service, the amplicons were sequenced on an Illumina platform. Primer bias and sequencing errors were corrected as previously described, and TCRAD and TCRB definitions were based on the IMGT database. Analysis of the repertoires was done with immunoSEQ Analyzer 3.0 and VDJTools and included basic statistics, V/J segment usage, diversity estimates, rarefaction and pairwise overlap. Diversity was estimated with Chao1, ChaoE, Efron-Thisted, Shannon and inverse Simpson indices, and also on datasets down-sampled to the smallest sample. Repertoire overlap was determined by strict matching of CDR3 nucleotide sequence, V gene and J gene, and Jaccard-based multidimensional scaling clustering was applied. Thymus samples yielded on average roughly 790,000 unique TCRB clonotypes, compared with roughly 80,000 from blood samples.

This sequence originates from a boy in the first two years of life with a congenital heart defect. Donor details come from another sample of the same person, matched by shared clones. Sequenced input: thymocytes. The chain uses TRBV5-1 and TRBJ1-1; TRBD1 fits 8 bases in the junction. CDR3 sequence: CASSLAGGHTEAFF. The sequence in DNA is TGCGCCAGCAGCTTGGCAGGGGGCCACACTGAAGCTTTCTTT.